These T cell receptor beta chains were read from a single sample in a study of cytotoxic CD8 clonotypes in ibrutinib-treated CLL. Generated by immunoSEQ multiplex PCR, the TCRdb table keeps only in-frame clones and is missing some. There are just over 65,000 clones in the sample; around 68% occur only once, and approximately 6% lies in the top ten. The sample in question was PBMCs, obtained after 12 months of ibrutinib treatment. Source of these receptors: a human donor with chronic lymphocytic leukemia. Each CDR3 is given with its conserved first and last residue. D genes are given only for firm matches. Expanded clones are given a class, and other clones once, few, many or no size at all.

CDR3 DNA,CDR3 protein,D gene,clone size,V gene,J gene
TGTGCCAGTAGTATAGTGGTAGGGTCTGGGGCCAACGTCCTGACTTTC,CASSIVVGSGANVLTF,NA,once,TRBV19,TRBJ2-6
TGTGCCAGCAGAGGCGGGGGGGCGGCATCCTACGAGCAGTACTTC,CASRGGGAASYEQYF,TRBD2,NA,TRBV6-1,TRBJ2-7
TGTGCCAGCAGTTGGGACCCGAGGAGCTCCTACAATGAGCAGTTCTTC,CASSWDPRSSYNEQFF,NA,NA,TRBV27,TRBJ2-1
TGTGCCAGCAGCCCCGGGGGGAAGGCCCAGTACTTC,CASSPGGKAQYF,TRBD2,NA,TRBV7-2,TRBJ2-5
TGTGCCAGCAGTTTCACAGGGGAATCTGGCTACACCTTC,CASSFTGESGYTF,TRBD1,NA,TRBV6-5,TRBJ1-2
TGTGCCTGGAGAAACCTCAGGTACACTGAAGCTTTCTTT,CAWRNLRYTEAFF,NA,NA,TRBV30,TRBJ1-1
TGTGCCACCCAATCGGACAGCTATGGCTACACCTTC,CATQSDSYGYTF,NA,NA,TRBV10-3,TRBJ1-2
TGCGCCAGCAGCCTTGTGTTAGCGGGGCCCTACAATGAGCAGTTCTTC,CASSLVLAGPYNEQFF,TRBD2,NA,TRBV4-3,TRBJ2-1
TGTGCCAGCAGCTTAGGCCCCAGAAGGGGCTACACCTTC,CASSLGPRRGYTF,NA,NA,TRBV7-8,TRBJ1-2
TGTGCCAGCAGCTCCCCCAGGAGCTCCTACGAGCAGTACTTC,CASSSPRSSYEQYF,NA,NA,TRBV6-6,TRBJ2-7
TGTGCCAGCAGGCTCGGGACACCTTATGGTGTAACCCAGTACTTC,CASRLGTPYGVTQYF,NA,few,TRBV27,TRBJ2-5
TGTGCCAGCAGCTTCCGGGAGCTGCACAATGAGCAGTTCTTC,CASSFRELHNEQFF,NA,few,TRBV7-2,TRBJ2-1
TGTGCCATCAGTGAGTCGATTTTGGGACAGGGGGCAGGGGAGCAGTACTTC,CAISESILGQGAGEQYF,TRBD1,NA,TRBV10-3,TRBJ2-7
TGTGCCACCGGTGCGGGGAACTATGGCTACACCTTC,CATGAGNYGYTF,NA,NA,TRBV10-3,TRBJ1-2
TGTGCCATCAGTCAGACAGGGCAGGAGCAGTACTTC,CAISQTGQEQYF,TRBD1,few,TRBV10-3,TRBJ2-7
TGTGCCAGCAGCCAAGAACAGGCTTGGGGGCACTATGGCTACACCTTC,CASSQEQAWGHYGYTF,NA,few,TRBV14,TRBJ1-2
TGTGCCAGCTCACGAGAGACAGAGGCTAACTATGGCTACACCTTC,CASSRETEANYGYTF,NA,few,TRBV18,TRBJ1-2
TGTGCCATTAGAGCAGGCTACGAGCAGTACTTC,CAIRAGYEQYF,NA,NA,TRBV10-3,TRBJ2-7
TGTGCCAGCAGCCATCCGGGACGGCCTATTCAGTACTTC,CASSHPGRPIQYF,NA,few,TRBV7-9,TRBJ2-4
TGCAGCGTAGAAGACGGAACCGGGGAGCTGTTTTTT,CSVEDGTGELFF,NA,NA,TRBV29-1,TRBJ2-2
TGTGCCAGCAGTTCGACAGGGATTGTTCCTAAGCAGTTCTTC,CASSSTGIVPKQFF,TRBD1,NA,TRBV28,TRBJ2-1
TGTGCCAGCAGTCCAGATTGGGCGTCTACCTACGAGCAGTACTTC,CASSPDWASTYEQYF,NA,NA,TRBV2,TRBJ2-7
TGTGCCAGCAGCTTAGTCAGGGGGCGCCCCCGGGAAGTTGAACTGTTTTTT,CASSLVRGRPREVELFF,TRBD1,NA,TRBV11-2,TRBJ1-4
TGTGCCAGCAGCCTCATTTCCGGGACCAACTACGAGCAGTACTTC,CASSLISGTNYEQYF,NA,NA,TRBV7-3,TRBJ2-7
TGTGCCAGCAGTTACCACGGACCGAACACTGAAGCTTTCTTT,CASSYHGPNTEAFF,NA,NA,TRBV6-6,TRBJ1-1
TGTGCCTGGGGACTAGCGGGGGGTACAGATACGCAGTATTTT,CAWGLAGGTDTQYF,TRBD2,few,TRBV30,TRBJ2-3
TGTGCCAGTAGGCAGGAGCATAATTCACCCCTCCACTTT,CASRQEHNSPLHF,NA,NA,TRBV19,TRBJ1-6
TGTGCCAGCAGACCCGGTCTAGCGCCGAAGACCCAGTACTTC,CASRPGLAPKTQYF,NA,NA,TRBV6-5,TRBJ2-5
TGTGCCAGCAGCTTAAGTAGCGGGGGCCACAATGAGCAGTTCTTC,CASSLSSGGHNEQFF,TRBD2,NA,TRBV7-9,TRBJ2-1
TGTGCCCCAGTGGGGGCAGGGAACCGGACCTACGAGCAGTACTTC,CAPVGAGNRTYEQYF,NA,NA,TRBV6-4,TRBJ2-7
TGTGCCAGCAGTGAAGGGAGCCCTCTCGAGCAGTACTTC,CASSEGSPLEQYF,NA,NA,TRBV6-1,TRBJ2-7
TGTGCCAGCAGTGGACTAGTTGTCACCGGGGAGCTGTTTTTT,CASSGLVVTGELFF,NA,NA,TRBV2,TRBJ2-2
TGTGCTAGTGGTTTCGGACAGGGGGCAAAGACCCAGTACTTC,CASGFGQGAKTQYF,TRBD1,NA,TRBV12-5,TRBJ2-5
TGTGCCAGCAGGACCGCGACAGGGGCCTACGAGCAGTACTTC,CASRTATGAYEQYF,TRBD1,NA,TRBV6-5,TRBJ2-7
TGTGCCACCAGGTCGGTAGGGGAGGACATTCAGTACTTC,CATRSVGEDIQYF,NA,NA,TRBV15,TRBJ2-4
TGCGCCAGCAGCTTGCAGGGAGCTAACTATGGCTACACCTTC,CASSLQGANYGYTF,NA,few,TRBV5-1,TRBJ1-2
TGTGCCAGCAGGAACAGGGGCACCTCCTACGAGCAGTACTTC,CASRNRGTSYEQYF,TRBD1,few,TRBV2,TRBJ2-7
TGCGCCAGCGGCAGGGGGGACACAGATACGCAGTATTTT,CASGRGDTDTQYF,NA,NA,TRBV10-1,TRBJ2-3
TGCGCCAGCAGCCCGGGACAGATGCCCTCTTACGAGCAGTACTTC,CASSPGQMPSYEQYF,TRBD1,NA,TRBV4-3,TRBJ2-7
TGTGCCAGCAGCTTGACCCCACGGCCGAACACCGGGGAGCTGTTTTTT,CASSLTPRPNTGELFF,NA,NA,TRBV5-6,TRBJ2-2
TGTGCCAGCAGTTTTAGGTGGGTGGGCTATGGCTACACCTTC,CASSFRWVGYGYTF,NA,NA,TRBV28,TRBJ1-2
TGCGCCAGCAGCCAAGGGACAGCCTTGGAGACCCAGTACTTC,CASSQGTALETQYF,NA,NA,TRBV4-3,TRBJ2-5
TGCGCCAGCAGCCAAGATTCTGGGGGATGGGGTGGCTACACCTTC,CASSQDSGGWGGYTF,NA,NA,TRBV4-3,TRBJ1-2
TGCGCCAGCAGCCATCGGGACAGGGGGCCCCCTACCAGCTCTGGGGCCAACGTCCTGACTTTC,CASSHRDRGPPTSSGANVLTF,TRBD1,NA,TRBV5-1,TRBJ2-6
TGTGCCAGCATTGAGACGGAAAATTCACCCCTCCACTTT,CASIETENSPLHF,NA,NA,TRBV2,TRBJ1-6
TGTGCCAGCTCACCTACACGGCGGCGGGGGGCCCCAGATACGCAGTATTTT,CASSPTRRRGAPDTQYF,TRBD2,NA,TRBV18,TRBJ2-3
TGTGCCAGCACCCGAGGGGGGGGGACAACTGAAGCTTTCTTT,CASTRGGGTTEAFF,NA,NA,TRBV27,TRBJ1-1